This T cell receptor (beta chain) comes out of a study of blood T cell repertoires in COVID-19. Study background: The study drew acute and convalescent COVID-19 samples from the United States, Italy and Spain. The analysed material was cDNA or gDNA that came from T cells, B-cell-depleted T cells, or PBMCs.

The CDR3 contains 12 residues. The V end was cut by 7 bases, the J end by 4 bases, with 7 bases between. Germline V gene sequence: CDR1 LNHDA, CDR2 SQIVND (reference sequence). Under the authors' procedure: Nucleated cell number was recorded as an estimate derived from reference gene primer amplification. TCRdb's table, derived via immunoSEQ multiplex PCR, lists solely in-frame clones and lacks some. The V and J calls and clone size come from that table; D and trimming were worked out from the DNA. Here the sample spans around 170,000 clones, 88% being singletons. The chain recombines TRBV19 with TRBJ2-2; D perhaps matches TRBD2 (6 bases). Sequenced input: peripheral blood. This clonotype was obtained from a man in his sixties with acute or convalescent COVID-19. The CDR3 bases are TGTGCCAGTATGGAGGGCACCGGGGAGCTGTTTTTT. This gives the protein CASMEGTGELFF.